This T cell receptor beta chain was retrieved from a study of tumor-infiltrating lymphocytes in oesophageal squamous cell carcinoma. This clonotype rates as medium-sized (0.01 to 0.1%). TCRdb reprocessed the PCR reads via MiXCR and lists one record per CDR3 protein. The top ten hold less than 30% of the sample, which has about 25,000 distinct CDR3 sequences, roughly 40% seen once. V was clipped by 5 bases and J by 1 base; unmatched bases: 3. This CDR3 has 14 residues. This TCR derives from a male donor with esophageal squamous cell carcinoma. The sample was esophageal tumor tissue. This chain joins TRBV12-3 or TRBV12-4 and TRBJ2-5; 8 positions match TRBD2. The chain's CDR3 is CASSPGGAQETQYF. The CDR3 DNA follows: TGTGCCAGCAGTCCCGGGGGGGCCCAAGAGACCCAGTACTTC.